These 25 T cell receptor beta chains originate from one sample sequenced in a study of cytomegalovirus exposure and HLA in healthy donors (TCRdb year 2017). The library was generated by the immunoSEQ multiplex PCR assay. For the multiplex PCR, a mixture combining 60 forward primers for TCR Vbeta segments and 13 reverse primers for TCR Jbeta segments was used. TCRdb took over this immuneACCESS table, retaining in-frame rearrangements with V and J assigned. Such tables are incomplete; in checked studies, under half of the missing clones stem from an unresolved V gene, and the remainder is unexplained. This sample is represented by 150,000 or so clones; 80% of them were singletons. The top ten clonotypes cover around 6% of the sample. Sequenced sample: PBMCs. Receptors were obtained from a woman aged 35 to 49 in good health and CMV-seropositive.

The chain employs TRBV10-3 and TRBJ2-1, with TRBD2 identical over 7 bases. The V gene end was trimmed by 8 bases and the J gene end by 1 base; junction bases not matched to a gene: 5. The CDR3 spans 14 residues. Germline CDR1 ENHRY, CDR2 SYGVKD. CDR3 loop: CAIGSGDSYNEQFF. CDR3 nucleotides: TGTGCCATCGGGAGCGGGGATTCCTACAATGAGCAGTTCTTC.

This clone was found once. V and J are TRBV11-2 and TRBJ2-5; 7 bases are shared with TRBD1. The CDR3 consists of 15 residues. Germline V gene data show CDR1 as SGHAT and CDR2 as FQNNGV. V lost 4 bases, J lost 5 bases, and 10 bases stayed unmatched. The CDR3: CASSSIRGGRETQYF. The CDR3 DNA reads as TGTGCCAGCAGCTCCATCCGAGGGGGCAGGGAGACCCAGTACTTC.

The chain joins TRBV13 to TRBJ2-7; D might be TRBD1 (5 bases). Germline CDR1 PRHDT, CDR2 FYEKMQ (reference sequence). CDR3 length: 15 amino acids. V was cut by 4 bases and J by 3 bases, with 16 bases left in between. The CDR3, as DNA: TGTGCCAGCAGCTCGTCTCAGGGTCGATACTACGAGCAGTACTTC. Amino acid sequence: CASSSSQGRYYEQYF.

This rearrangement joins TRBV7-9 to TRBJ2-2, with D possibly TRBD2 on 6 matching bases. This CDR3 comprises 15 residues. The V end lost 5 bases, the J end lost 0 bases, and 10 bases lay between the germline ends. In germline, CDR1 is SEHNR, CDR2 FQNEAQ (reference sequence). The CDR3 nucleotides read TGTGCCAGCAGCCGTAGCGGAGCGAACACCGGGGAGCTGTTTTTT. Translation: CASSRSGANTGELFF.

The CDR3 reads CASSSPGLAGSYEQYF. The CDR3 nucleotides are TGTGCCAGCAGTTCCCCGGGACTAGCGGGTTCCTACGAGCAGTACTTC. The chain has TRBV27 and TRBJ2-7; 12 nucleotides agree with TRBD2. This CDR3 is 16 amino acids long. Germline assignment: CDR1 MNHEY and CDR2 SMNVEV (reference sequence). Losses at the gene ends were 4 bases for V and 1 base for J; bases not matched to a gene: 5.

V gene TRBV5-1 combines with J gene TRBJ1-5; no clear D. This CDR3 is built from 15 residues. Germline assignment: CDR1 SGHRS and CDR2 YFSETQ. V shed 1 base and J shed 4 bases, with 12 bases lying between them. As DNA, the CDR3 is TGCGCCAGCAGCTTGAACGTCGGGGAAAATCAGCCCCAGCATTTT. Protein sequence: CASSLNVGENQPQHF.

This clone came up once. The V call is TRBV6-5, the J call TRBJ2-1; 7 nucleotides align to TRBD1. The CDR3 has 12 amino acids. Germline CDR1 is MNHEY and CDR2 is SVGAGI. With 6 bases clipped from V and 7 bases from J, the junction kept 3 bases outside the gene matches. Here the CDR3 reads CASRRGRNEQFF. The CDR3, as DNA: TGTGCCAGCAGGAGGGGGCGGAATGAGCAGTTCTTC.

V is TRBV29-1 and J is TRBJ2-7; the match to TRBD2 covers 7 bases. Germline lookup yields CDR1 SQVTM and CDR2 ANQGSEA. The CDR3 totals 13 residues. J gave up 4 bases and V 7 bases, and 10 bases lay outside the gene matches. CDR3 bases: TGCAGCGCCAGGGACGCCGGGGGGTACGAGCAGTACTTC. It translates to CSARDAGGYEQYF.

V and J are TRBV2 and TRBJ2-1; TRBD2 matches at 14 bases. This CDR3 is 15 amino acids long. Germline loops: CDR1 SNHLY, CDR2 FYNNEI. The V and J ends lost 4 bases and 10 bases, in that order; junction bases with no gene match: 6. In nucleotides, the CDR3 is TGTGCCAGCAGTGCCGGGACTAGCGGGAGTAGAGAGCAGTTCTTC. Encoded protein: CASSAGTSGSREQFF. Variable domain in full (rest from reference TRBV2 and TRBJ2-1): EPEVTQTPSHQVTQMGQEVILRCVPISNHLYFYWYRQILGQKVEFLVSFYNNEISEKSEIFDDQFSVERPDGSNFTLKIRSTKLEDSAMYFCASSAGTSGSREQFFGPGTRLTVL.

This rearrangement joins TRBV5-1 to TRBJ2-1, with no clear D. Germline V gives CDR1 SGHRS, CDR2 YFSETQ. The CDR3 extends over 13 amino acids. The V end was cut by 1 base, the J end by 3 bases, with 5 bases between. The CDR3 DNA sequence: TGCGCCAGCAGCTTGATCGGCTACAATGAGCAGTTCTTC. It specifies CASSLIGYNEQFF. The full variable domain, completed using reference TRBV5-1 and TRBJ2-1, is KAGVTQTPRYLIKTRGQQVTLSCSPISGHRSVSWYQQTPGQGLQFLFEYFSETQRNKGNFPGRFSGRQFSNSRSEMNVSTLELGDSALYLCASSLIGYNEQFFGPGTRLTVL.

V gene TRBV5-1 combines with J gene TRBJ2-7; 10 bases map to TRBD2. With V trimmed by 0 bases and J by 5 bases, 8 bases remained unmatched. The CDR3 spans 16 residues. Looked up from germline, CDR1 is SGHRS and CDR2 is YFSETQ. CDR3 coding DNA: TGCGCCAGCAGCTTGGGGACTAGCGGCTCCTGGGACGAGCAGTACTTC. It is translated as CASSLGTSGSWDEQYF.

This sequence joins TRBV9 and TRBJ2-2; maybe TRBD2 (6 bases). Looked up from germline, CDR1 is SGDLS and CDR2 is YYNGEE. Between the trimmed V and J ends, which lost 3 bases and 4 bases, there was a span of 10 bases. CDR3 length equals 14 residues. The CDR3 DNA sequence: TGTGCCAGCAGCGGCGGAGGGGTCACCGGGGAGCTGTTTTTT. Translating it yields CASSGGGVTGELFF.

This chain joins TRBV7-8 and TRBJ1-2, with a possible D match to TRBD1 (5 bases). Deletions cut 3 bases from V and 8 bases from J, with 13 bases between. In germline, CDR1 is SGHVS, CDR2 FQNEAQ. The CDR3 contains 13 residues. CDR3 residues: CASSFDRKRGYTF. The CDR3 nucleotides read TGTGCCAGCAGCTTCGACAGAAAAAGGGGCTACACCTTC.

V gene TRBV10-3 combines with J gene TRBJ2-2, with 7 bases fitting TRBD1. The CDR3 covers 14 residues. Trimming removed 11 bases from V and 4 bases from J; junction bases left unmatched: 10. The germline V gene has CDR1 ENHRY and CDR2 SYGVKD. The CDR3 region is CAPKGTDVTGELFF. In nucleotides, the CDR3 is TGTGCCCCTAAGGGGACAGATGTCACCGGGGAGCTGTTTTTT.

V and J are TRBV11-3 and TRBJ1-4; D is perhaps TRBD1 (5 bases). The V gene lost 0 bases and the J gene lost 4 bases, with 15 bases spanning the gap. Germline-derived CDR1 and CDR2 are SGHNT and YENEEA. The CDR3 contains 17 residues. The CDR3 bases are TGTGCCAGCAGCTTAGATCTTCCGGGGGTAATTAATGAAAAACTGTTTTTT. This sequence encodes CASSLDLPGVINEKLFF.

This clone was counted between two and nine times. CDR3 in amino acids: CASSFRVGEQFF. Here the CDR3 DNA reads TGTGCCAGCAGTTTCAGGGTTGGTGAGCAGTTCTTC. V is TRBV27 and J is TRBJ2-1; TRBD1 might be the D (5 bases). The CDR3 runs to 12 residues. The germline V and J ends were trimmed by 3 bases and 9 bases, with 9 bases remaining between them. The germline V gene has CDR1 MNHEY and CDR2 SMNVEV (reference sequence).

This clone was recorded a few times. This chain's CDR3 is CASSEKKGHSRREFF. In DNA, the CDR3 is TGTGCCAGCAGTGAAAAAAAGGGGCACAGCCGAAGGGAGTTCTTC. The chain couples TRBV6-1 to TRBJ2-1; D is possibly TRBD1 (5 bases). This CDR3 contains 15 residues. V lost 2 bases and J lost 14, with 22 bases in between. Per the germline V gene, CDR1 is MNHNS and CDR2 is SASEGT.

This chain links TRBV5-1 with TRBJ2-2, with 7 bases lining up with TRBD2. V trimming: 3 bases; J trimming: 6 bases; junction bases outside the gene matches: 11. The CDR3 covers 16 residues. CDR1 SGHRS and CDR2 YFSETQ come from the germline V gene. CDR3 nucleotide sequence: TGCGCCAGCAGCTGGGGCGGGAGTAGATCCCCCGGGGAGCTGTTTTTT. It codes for CASSWGGSRSPGELFF.

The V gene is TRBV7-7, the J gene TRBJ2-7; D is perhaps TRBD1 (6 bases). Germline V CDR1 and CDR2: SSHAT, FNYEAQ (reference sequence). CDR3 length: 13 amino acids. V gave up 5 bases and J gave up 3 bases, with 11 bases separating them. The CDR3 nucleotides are TGTGCCAGCAGCCGGGACATCTACTACGAGCAGTACTTC. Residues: CASSRDIYYEQYF.

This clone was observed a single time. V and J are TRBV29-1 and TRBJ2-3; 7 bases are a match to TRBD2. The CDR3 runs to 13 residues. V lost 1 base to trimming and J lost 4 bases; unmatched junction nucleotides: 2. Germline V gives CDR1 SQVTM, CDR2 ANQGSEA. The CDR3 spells CSVEGDYADTQYF. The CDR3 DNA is TGCAGCGTTGAAGGGGACTACGCAGATACGCAGTATTTT.

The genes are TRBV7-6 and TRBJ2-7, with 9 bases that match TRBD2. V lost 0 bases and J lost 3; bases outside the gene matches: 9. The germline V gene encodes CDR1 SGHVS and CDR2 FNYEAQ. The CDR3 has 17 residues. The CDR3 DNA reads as TGTGCCAGCAGCTTAGCGACCCTAGCGGGGACCCGCTACGAGCAGTACTTC. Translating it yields CASSLATLAGTRYEQYF. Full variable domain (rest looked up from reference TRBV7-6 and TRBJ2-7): GAGVSQSPRYKVTKRGQDVALRCDPISGHVSLYWYRQALGQGPEFLTYFNYEAQQDKSGLPNDRFSAERPEGSISTLTIQRTEQRDSAMYRCASSLATLAGTRYEQYFGPGTRLTVT.

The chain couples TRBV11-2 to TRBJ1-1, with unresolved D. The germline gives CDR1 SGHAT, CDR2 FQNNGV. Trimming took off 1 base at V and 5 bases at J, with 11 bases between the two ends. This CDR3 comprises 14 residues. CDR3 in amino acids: CASSLAGRQTEAFF. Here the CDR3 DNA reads TGTGCCAGCAGCTTAGCAGGAAGACAAACTGAAGCTTTCTTT. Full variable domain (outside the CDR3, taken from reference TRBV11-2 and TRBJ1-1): EAGVAQSPRYKIIEKRQSVAFWCNPISGHATLYWYQQILGQGPKLLIQFQNNGVVDDSQLPKDRFSAERLKGVDSTLKIQPAKLEDSAVYLCASSLAGRQTEAFFGQGTRLTVV.

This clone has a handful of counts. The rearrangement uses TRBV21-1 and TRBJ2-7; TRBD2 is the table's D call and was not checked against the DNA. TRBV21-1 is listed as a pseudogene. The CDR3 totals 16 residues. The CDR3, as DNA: TGTGCCAGCAGCAAAGTTTCGAAGACTAGGAGCTACGAGCAGTACTTC. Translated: CASSKVSKTRSYEQYF.

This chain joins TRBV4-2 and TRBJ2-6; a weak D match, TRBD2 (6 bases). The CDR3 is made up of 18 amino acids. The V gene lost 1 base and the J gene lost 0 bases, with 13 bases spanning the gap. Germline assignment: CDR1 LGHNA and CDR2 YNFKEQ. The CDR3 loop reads CASSQGLSGRSGANVLTF. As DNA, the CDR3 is TGTGCCAGCAGCCAAGGTCTAAGCGGGCGCTCTGGGGCCAACGTCCTGACTTTC.

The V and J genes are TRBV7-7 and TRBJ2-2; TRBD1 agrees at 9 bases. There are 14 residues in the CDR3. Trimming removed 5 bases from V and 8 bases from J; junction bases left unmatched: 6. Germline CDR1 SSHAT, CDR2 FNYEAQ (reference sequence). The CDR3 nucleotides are TGTGCCAGCAGCCTCGGACAGGGGTTTGGGGAGCTGTTTTTT. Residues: CASSLGQGFGELFF. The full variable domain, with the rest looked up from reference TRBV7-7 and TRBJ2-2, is GAGVSQSPRYKVTKRGQDVTLRCDPISSHATLYWYQQALGQGPEFLTYFNYEAQPDKSGLPSDRFSAERPEGSISTLTIQRTEQRDSAMYRCASSLGQGFGELFFGEGSRLTVL.